This entry features one TCR beta chain sequence. The data were obtained in a study of T cell responses to AZD1222 COVID-19 vaccine. Germline V gene data show CDR1 as SGHRS and CDR2 as YFSETQ. Trimming took 0 bases from V and 2 from J, leaving 12 bases between them. This CDR3 is 16 amino acids long. Method: immunoSEQ multiplex PCR; TCRdb's copy keeps in-frame clones and lacks some. The sample yields 95,000 to 150,000 clones, around 85% seen once. The genes are TRBV5-1 and TRBJ2-1; D not resolved. The clonotype comes from an adult in good health. The source material was peripheral blood, sampled on day 0 of AZD1222 vaccination. This CDR3 is CASSLGELRTYNEQFF. The CDR3 DNA is TGCGCCAGCAGCTTGGGAGAACTTAGGACCTACAATGAGCAGTTCTTC.